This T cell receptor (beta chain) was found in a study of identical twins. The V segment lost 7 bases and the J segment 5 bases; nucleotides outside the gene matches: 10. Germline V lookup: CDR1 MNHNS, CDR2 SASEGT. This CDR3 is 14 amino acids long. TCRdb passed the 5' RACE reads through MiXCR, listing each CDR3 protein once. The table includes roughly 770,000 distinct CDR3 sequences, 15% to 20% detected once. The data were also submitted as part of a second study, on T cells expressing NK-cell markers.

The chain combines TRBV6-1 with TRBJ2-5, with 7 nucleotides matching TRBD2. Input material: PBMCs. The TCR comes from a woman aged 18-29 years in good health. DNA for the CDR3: TGTGCCAGCACCCCCCGGGAGGACTTGGAGACCCAGTACTTC. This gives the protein CASTPREDLETQYF.